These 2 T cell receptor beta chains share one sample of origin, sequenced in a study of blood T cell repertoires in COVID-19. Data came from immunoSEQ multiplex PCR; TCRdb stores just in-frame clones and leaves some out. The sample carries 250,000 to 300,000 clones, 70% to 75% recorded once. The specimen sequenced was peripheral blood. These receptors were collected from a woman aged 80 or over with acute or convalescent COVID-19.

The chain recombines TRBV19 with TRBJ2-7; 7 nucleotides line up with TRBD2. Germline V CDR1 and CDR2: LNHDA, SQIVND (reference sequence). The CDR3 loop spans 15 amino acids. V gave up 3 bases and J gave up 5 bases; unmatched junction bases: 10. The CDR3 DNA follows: TGTGCCAGTAGTATTGGGGGGGGACCAAACGACGAGCAGTACTTC. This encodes CASSIGGGPNDEQYF.

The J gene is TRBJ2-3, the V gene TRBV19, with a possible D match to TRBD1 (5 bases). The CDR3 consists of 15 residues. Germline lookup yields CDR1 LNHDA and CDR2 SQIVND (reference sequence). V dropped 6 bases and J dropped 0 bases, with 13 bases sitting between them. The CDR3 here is CASSPIGASTDTQYF. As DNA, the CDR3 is TGTGCCAGTAGCCCTATAGGGGCTAGCACAGATACGCAGTATTTT.